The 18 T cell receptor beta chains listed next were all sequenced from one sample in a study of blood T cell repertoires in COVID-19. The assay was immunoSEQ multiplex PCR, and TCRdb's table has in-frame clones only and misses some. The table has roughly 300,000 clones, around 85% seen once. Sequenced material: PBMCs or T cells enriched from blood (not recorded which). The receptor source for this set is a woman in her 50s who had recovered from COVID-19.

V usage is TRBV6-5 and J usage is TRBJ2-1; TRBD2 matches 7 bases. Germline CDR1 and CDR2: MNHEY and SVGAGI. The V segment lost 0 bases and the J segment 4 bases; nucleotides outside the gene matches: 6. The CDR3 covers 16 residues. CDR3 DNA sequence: TGTGCCAGCAGTTACTCCCTCGGGAGGAATTACAATGAGCAGTTCTTC. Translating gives CASSYSLGRNYNEQFF.

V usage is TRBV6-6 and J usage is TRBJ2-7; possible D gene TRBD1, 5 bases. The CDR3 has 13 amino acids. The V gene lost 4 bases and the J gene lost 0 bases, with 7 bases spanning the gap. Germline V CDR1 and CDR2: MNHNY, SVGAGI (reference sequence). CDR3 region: CASSSTGSYEQYF. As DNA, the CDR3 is TGTGCCAGCAGTTCAACAGGCTCCTACGAGCAGTACTTC.

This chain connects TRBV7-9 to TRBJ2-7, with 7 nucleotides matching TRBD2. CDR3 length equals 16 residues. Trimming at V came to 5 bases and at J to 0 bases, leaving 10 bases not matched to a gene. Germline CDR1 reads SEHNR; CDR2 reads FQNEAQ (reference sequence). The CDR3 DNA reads TGTGCCAGCAGCCCGCAACTAGCGCCCAGCTCCTACGAGCAGTACTTC. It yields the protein CASSPQLAPSSYEQYF.

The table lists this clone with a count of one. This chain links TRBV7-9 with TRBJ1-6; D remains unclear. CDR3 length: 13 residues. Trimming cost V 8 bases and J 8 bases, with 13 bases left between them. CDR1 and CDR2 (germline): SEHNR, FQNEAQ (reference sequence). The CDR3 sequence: CASGGSADSPLHF. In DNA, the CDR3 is TGTGCCAGCGGTGGGTCGGCGGATTCACCCCTCCACTTT.

CDR3 protein: CASSAHRVYGYTF. In DNA form, the CDR3 reads TGTGCCAGTAGTGCACACAGGGTCTATGGCTACACCTTC. This sequence joins TRBV19 and TRBJ1-2, with D perhaps TRBD1 (6 bases). The CDR3 has 13 residues. V dropped 5 bases and J dropped 4 bases, with 11 bases sitting between them. Germline-derived CDR1 and CDR2 are LNHDA and SQIVND (reference sequence).

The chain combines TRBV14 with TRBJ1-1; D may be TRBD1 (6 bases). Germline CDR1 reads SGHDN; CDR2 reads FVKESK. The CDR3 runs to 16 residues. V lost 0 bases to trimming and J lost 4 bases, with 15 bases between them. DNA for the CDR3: TGTGCCAGCAGCCAAGATTGGGGGCGTCTTAGCACTGAAGCTTTCTTT. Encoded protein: CASSQDWGRLSTEAFF.

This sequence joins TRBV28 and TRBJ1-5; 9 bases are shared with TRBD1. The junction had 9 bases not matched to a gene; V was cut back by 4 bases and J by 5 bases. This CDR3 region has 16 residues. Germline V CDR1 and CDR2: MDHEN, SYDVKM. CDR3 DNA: TGTGCCAGCAGTTCCATGGACAGGGGACCCTATCAGCCCCAGCATTTT. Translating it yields CASSSMDRGPYQPQHF.

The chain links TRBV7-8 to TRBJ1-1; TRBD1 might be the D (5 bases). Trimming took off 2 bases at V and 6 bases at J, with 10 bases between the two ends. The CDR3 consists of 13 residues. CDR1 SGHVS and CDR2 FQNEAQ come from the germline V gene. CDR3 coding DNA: TGTGCCAGCAGCTTAATTGCGGGGGCTGAAGCTTTCTTT. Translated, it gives CASSLIAGAEAFF.

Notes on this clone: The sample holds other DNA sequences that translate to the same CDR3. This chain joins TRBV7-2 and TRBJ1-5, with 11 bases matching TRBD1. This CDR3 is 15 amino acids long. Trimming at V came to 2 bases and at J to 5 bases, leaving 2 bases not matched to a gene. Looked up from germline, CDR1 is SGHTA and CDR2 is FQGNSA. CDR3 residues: CASSLRTGGDQPQHF. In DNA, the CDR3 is TGTGCCAGCAGCTTACGGACAGGGGGCGATCAGCCCCAGCATTTT.

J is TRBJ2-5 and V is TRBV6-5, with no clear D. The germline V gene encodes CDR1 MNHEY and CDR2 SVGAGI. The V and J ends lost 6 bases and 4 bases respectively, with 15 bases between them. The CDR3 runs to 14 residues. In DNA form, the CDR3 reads TGTGCCAGCAGCCAAGATTCAGCGAGAGAGACCCAGTACTTC. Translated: CASSQDSARETQYF.

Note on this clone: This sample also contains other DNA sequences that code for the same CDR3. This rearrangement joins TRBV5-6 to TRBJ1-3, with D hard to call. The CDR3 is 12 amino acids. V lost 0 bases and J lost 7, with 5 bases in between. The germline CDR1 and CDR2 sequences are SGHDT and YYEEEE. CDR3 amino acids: CASSLDGNTIYF. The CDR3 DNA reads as TGTGCCAGCAGCTTGGACGGGAACACCATATATTTT.

This CDR3 is CASKLRIADNEQFF. The CDR3 DNA sequence: TGTGCCAGCAAGCTCCGGATAGCCGACAATGAGCAGTTCTTC. The chain recombines TRBV7-6 with TRBJ2-1; D uncertain. The germline V gene has CDR1 SGHVS and CDR2 FNYEAQ. The CDR3 has 14 residues. Trimming removed 7 bases at V and 5 bases at J, with 15 bases between.

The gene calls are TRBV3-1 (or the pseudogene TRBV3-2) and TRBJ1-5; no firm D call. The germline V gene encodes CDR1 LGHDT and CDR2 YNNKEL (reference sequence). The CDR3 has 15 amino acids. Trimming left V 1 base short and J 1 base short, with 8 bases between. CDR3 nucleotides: TGTGCCAGCAGCCAAGGATATCAGAGCAATCAGCCCCAGCATTTT. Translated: CASSQGYQSNQPQHF.

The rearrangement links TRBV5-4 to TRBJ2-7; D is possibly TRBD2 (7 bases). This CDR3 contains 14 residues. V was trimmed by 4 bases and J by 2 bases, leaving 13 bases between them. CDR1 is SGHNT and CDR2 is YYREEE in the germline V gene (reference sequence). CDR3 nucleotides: TGTGCCAGCAGCCCGAGGGGGGGAGCCTACGAGCAGTACTTC. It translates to CASSPRGGAYEQYF.

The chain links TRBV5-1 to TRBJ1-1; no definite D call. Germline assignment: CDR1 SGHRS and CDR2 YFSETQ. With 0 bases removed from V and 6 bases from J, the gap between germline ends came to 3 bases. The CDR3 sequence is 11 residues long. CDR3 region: CASSLGPEAFF. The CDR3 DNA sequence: TGCGCCAGCAGCTTGGGGCCTGAAGCTTTCTTT.

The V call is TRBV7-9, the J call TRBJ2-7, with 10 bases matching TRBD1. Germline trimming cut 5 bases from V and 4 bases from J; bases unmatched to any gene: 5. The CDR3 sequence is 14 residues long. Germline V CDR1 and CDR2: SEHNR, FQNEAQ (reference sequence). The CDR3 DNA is TGTGCCAGCAGCCCTCGGGACAGGGGTTACGAGCAGTACTTC. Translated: CASSPRDRGYEQYF.

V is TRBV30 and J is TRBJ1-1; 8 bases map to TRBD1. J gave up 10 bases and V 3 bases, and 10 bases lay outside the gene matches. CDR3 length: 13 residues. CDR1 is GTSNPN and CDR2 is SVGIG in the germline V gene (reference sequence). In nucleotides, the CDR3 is TGTGCCTGGAGGACTCAGGGGGCTTCGAGAGCTTTCTTT. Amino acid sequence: CAWRTQGASRAFF.

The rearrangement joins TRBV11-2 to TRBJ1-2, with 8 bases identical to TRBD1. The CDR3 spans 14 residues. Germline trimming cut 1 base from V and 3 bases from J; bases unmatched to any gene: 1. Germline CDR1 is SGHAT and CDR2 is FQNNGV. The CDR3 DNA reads TGTGCCAGCAGCTTAGGACAGGGGTACTATGGCTACACCTTC. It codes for CASSLGQGYYGYTF.